This paragraph reports one T cell receptor beta chain. Its antigen is not identified. This specimen comes from a study of T cell responses to AZD1222 COVID-19 vaccine. Broader study findings: Possibly, clonal diversity was underestimated; donors were largely white British and included more females. Repertoire sampling was restricted to post-peak T cell response timepoints. An increase in Spike-specific TCR breadth and depth was observed after two AZD1222 doses.

The table came from immunoSEQ multiplex PCR; TCRdb's copy has only in-frame clones and leaves some out. This table has approximately 160,000 clones, approximately 90% appearing once. The germline CDR1 and CDR2 sequences are MDHEN and SYDVKM. The CDR3 has 15 amino acids. Losses at the gene ends were 6 bases for V and 6 bases for J; bases not matched to a gene: 8. V and J are TRBV28 and TRBJ2-5; TRBD1 aligns across 12 bases. Sequenced material: peripheral blood, taken 28 days after the second AZD1222 dose. The clonotype comes from an adult who received the AZD1222 COVID-19 vaccine. The CDR3 DNA follows: TGTGCCAGCAGGACTGGGGGACAGGGGGCGAAGACCCAGTACTTC. It translates to CASRTGGQGAKTQYF. The complete variable domain, with remaining parts taken from reference TRBV28 and TRBJ2-5, reads DVKVTQSSRYLVKRTGEKVFLECVQDMDHENMFWYRQDPGLGLRLIYFSYDVKMKEKGDIPEGYSVSREKKERFSLILESASTNQTSMYLCASRTGGQGAKTQYFGPGTRLLVL.